Listed below are T cell receptor beta chains from one sample, sequenced in a study of blood T cell repertoires in COVID-19. Some clones are missing from TCRdb's copy, which holds only in-frame ones; the method was immunoSEQ multiplex PCR. The sample carries over 250,000 clones, about nine tenths recorded once. The source material was PBMCs or T cells enriched from blood (not recorded which). All receptors come from a man in his sixties who had recovered from COVID-19. Both conserved end residues are part of each CDR3. Fields, in order: J gene, clone size, D gene, V gene, CDR3 DNA, CDR3 protein. The D gene is left open where the match is weak. Clone size is given for some rows only: seen once, a few or many times, or a class if the clone is expanded.

J: TRBJ1-4; size: .; D: .; V: TRBV7-9; DNA: TGTGCCAGCAGCTTAGACGCAGGGACTAATGAAAAACTGTTTTTT; CDR3: CASSLDAGTNEKLFF
J: TRBJ2-6; size: .; D: .; V: TRBV10-3; DNA: TGTGCCATGCAGTCTGGGGCCAACGTCCTGACTTTC; CDR3: CAMQSGANVLTF
J: TRBJ1-4; size: .; D: .; V: TRBV10-3; DNA: TGTGCCATCAGCCCTACTAATGAAAAACTGTTTTTT; CDR3: CAISPTNEKLFF
J: TRBJ2-2; size: .; D: .; V: TRBV3-1/TRBV3-2; DNA: TGTGCCAGCAGTCCTACAGGGTTCCCCGGGGAGCTGTTTTTT; CDR3: CASSPTGFPGELFF
J: TRBJ1-1; size: .; D: TRBD1; V: TRBV14; DNA: TGTGCCAGCAGCTTACGACAGGGGGGGAACACTGAAGCTTTCTTT; CDR3: CASSLRQGGNTEAFF
J: TRBJ1-5; size: .; D: .; V: TRBV5-5; DNA: TGTGCCAGCAGCTTGAACAGGTTGGGTTTTTGGCCCCAGCATTTT; CDR3: CASSLNRLGFWPQHF
J: TRBJ2-2; size: .; D: TRBD1; V: TRBV11-2; DNA: TGTGCCAGCAGCTCCGGGACAGGGCCGTACGGGGAGCTGTTTTTT; CDR3: CASSSGTGPYGELFF
J: TRBJ1-1; size: .; D: .; V: TRBV19; DNA: TGTGCCAGTAGTCTAAACAGTTTGGCGGGCACTGAAGCTTTCTTT; CDR3: CASSLNSLAGTEAFF
J: TRBJ2-5; size: .; D: .; V: TRBV6-2/TRBV6-3; DNA: TGTGCCAGCAGCCCACCGGGTGGGACCCAGTACTTC; CDR3: CASSPPGGTQYF
J: TRBJ2-7; size: .; D: .; V: TRBV2; DNA: TGTGCCAGCAGACCGAGGACATATTTGGTTTACGAGCAGTACTTC; CDR3: CASRPRTYLVYEQYF
J: TRBJ2-1; size: .; D: TRBD1; V: TRBV3-1/TRBV3-2; DNA: TGTGCCAGCAGCGCCGGGACAGGGCCCAATGAGCAGTTCTTC; CDR3: CASSAGTGPNEQFF
J: TRBJ1-4; size: once; D: TRBD1; V: TRBV30; DNA: TGTGCCTGGAGGGGTAACAGGGGTTCTCTTAATGAAAAACTGTTTTTT; CDR3: CAWRGNRGSLNEKLFF
J: TRBJ1-5; size: .; D: .; V: TRBV5-1; DNA: TGCGCCAGCAGCTCGCGAGGAGAACAGCCCCAGCATTTT; CDR3: CASSSRGEQPQHF
J: TRBJ1-6; size: .; D: .; V: TRBV6-5; DNA: TGTGCCAGCAGTTCTGTGGACAGCCTTAATAATTCACCCCTCCACTTT; CDR3: CASSSVDSLNNSPLHF
J: TRBJ2-1; size: .; D: .; V: TRBV5-4; DNA: TGTGCCAGCAGCTTGTTGACTACAAACTACAATGAGCAGTTCTTC; CDR3: CASSLLTTNYNEQFF